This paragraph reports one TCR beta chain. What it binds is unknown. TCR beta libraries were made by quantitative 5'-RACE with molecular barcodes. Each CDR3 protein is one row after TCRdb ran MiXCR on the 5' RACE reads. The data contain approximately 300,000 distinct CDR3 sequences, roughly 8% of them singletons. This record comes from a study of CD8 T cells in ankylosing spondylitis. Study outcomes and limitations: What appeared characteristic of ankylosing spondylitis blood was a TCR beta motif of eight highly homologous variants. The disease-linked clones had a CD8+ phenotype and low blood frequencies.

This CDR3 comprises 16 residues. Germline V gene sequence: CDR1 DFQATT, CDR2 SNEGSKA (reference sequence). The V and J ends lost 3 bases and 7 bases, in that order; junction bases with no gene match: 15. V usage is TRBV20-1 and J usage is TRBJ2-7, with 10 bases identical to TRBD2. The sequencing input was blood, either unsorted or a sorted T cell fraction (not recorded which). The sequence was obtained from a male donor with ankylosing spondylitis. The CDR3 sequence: CSASPYRPIAGGEQYF. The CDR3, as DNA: TGCAGTGCTAGCCCCTACCGACCCATAGCGGGAGGAGAGCAGTACTTC.